These 31 T cell receptor beta chains came from one sample sequenced in a study of beta chain features in type 1 diabetes. Regarding the study as a whole: In every one of the four CD4+ subsets, TCRB CDR3s were moderately but significantly shorter in Type 1 diabetes patients.

Reverse transcribing all isolated RNA meant expressed TCRB transcripts were sequenced. Libraries were prepared by immunoSEQ multiplex PCR; TCRdb keeps only in-frame clonotypes and omits some of them. The repertoire holds over 40,000 clones, with approximately 70% as singletons. Antigen specificity for these receptors is unknown. What was sequenced was Tregs from blood. These TCRs come from a woman under 30 with type 1 diabetes.

The chain joins TRBV30 to TRBJ2-1; 7 nucleotides match TRBD2. The CDR3 runs to 13 residues. Germline V gene lookup returns CDR1 GTSNPN and CDR2 SVGIG (reference sequence). The V segment lost 8 bases and the J segment 2 bases; nucleotides outside the gene matches: 6. The CDR3 protein is CATRDYTYNEQFF. DNA of the CDR3: TGTGCCACCAGGGACTACACCTACAATGAGCAGTTCTTC.

The chain joins TRBV7-9 to TRBJ2-7; 11 bases fit TRBD1. The germline V gene encodes CDR1 SEHNR and CDR2 FQNEAQ (reference sequence). With 6 bases clipped from V and 2 bases from J, the junction kept 6 bases outside the gene matches. The CDR3 sequence is 15 residues long. The CDR3 DNA sequence: TGTGCCAGCAGACCCTTGGGACAGGGGGCCTACGAGCAGTACTTC. It yields the protein CASRPLGQGAYEQYF.

The chain combines TRBV14 with TRBJ2-1, with TRBD2 matching 14 bases. This CDR3 has 14 residues. Per the germline V gene, CDR1 is SGHDN and CDR2 is FVKESK. V shed 6 bases and J 7 bases; nucleotides not matched to a gene: 2. CDR3 DNA: TGTGCCAGCAGTCGGACTAGCGGGAGGAATGAGCAGTTCTTC. Its protein is CASSRTSGRNEQFF.

Only one count was recorded for this clone. A junction boundary mismatches the germline segment, possibly from a read error. The J gene is TRBJ1-1, the V gene TRBV6-1; a possible D gene is TRBD1 (5 bases). CDR1 MNHNS and CDR2 SASEGT come from the germline V gene. The CDR3 totals 14 residues. The CDR3 region is CASREAQGYTEAFF. The CDR3 coding sequence is TGTGCCAGCAGGGAAGCCCAGGGTTACACTGAAGCTTTCTTT.

CDR3 DNA: TGTGCCAGCTCACTGACAGGCGCTAACTATGGCTACACCTTC. Translating it yields CASSLTGANYGYTF. This chain joins TRBV18 and TRBJ1-2; TRBD1 is a possible D gene (6 bases). CDR1 is KGHSH and CDR2 is LQKENI in the germline V gene. This CDR3 is 14 amino acids long. The V end lost 4 bases, the J end lost 0 bases, and 9 bases lay between the germline ends.

V is TRBV6-5 and J is TRBJ1-2, with D perhaps matching TRBD1 (5 bases). There are 15 residues in the CDR3. Trimming stripped 6 bases from V and 2 bases from J, with 16 bases between. Germline V gives CDR1 MNHEY, CDR2 SVGAGI. CDR3 region: CASRPLGGGNYGYTF. The CDR3 bases are TGTGCCAGCAGACCCCTTGGGGGAGGGAACTATGGCTACACCTTC.

The chain has TRBV29-1 and TRBJ2-1; 9 bases are a match to TRBD2. This CDR3 contains 14 residues. CDR1 and CDR2 from the germline V gene are SQVTM and ANQGSEA. With V trimmed by 7 bases and J by 0 bases, 4 bases remained unmatched. This chain's CDR3 is CSASAGGSYNEQFF. Here the CDR3 DNA reads TGCAGCGCCTCAGCGGGGGGCTCCTACAATGAGCAGTTCTTC.

The gene calls are TRBV7-2 and TRBJ2-5; a possible D gene is TRBD2 (6 bases). Between the trimmed V and J ends, which lost 3 bases and 5 bases, there was a span of 16 bases. The CDR3 has 15 amino acids. Germline V gives CDR1 SGHTA, CDR2 FQGNSA. The CDR3 region is CASSFNRPGGETQYF. The CDR3 region has the DNA TGTGCCAGCAGCTTTAACAGACCCGGAGGGGAGACCCAGTACTTC. The full variable domain, rest sourced from reference TRBV7-2 and TRBJ2-5, is GAGVSQSPSNKVTEKGKDVELRCDPISGHTALYWYRQSLGQGLEFLIYFQGNSAPDKSGLPSDRFSAERTGGSVSTLTIQRTQQEDSAVYLCASSFNRPGGETQYFGPGTRLLVL.

This clone has just a few counts. J is TRBJ2-3 and V is TRBV19, with 9 bases aligning to TRBD1. Trimming at V came to 3 bases and at J to 0 bases, leaving 7 bases not matched to a gene. Looked up from germline, CDR1 is LNHDA and CDR2 is SQIVND (reference sequence). The CDR3 has 17 residues. CDR3 sequence (DNA): TGTGCCAGTAGTATGAGGGGACAGGGCTCTAGCACAGATACGCAGTATTTT. Translated: CASSMRGQGSSTDTQYF.

The chain couples TRBV7-9 to TRBJ2-1, with TRBD1 identical over 8 bases. The CDR3 contains 17 residues. Unmatched junction bases numbered 15, after V lost 5 bases and J lost 6 bases. Germline assignment: CDR1 SEHNR and CDR2 FQNEAQ (reference sequence). In DNA form, the CDR3 reads TGTGCCAGCAGCCCCGCGCCGTCCGGGACAGGTTCCAATGAGCAGTTCTTC. Its protein is CASSPAPSGTGSNEQFF.

The chain joins TRBV18 to TRBJ2-7; tentatively, D is TRBD1 (5 bases). This CDR3 is built from 14 residues. With 2 bases removed from V and 4 bases from J, the gap between germline ends came to 12 bases. The germline V gene has CDR1 KGHSH and CDR2 LQKENI. CDR3 nucleotides: TGTGCCAGCTCACCAGGGGCAGGGCCTTACGAGCAGTACTTC. Its protein product is CASSPGAGPYEQYF.

V gene TRBV7-2 combines with J gene TRBJ1-2; D might be TRBD1 (5 bases). The germline CDR1 and CDR2 sequences are SGHTA and FQGNSA. The length of the CDR3 is 14 residues. V lost 1 base, J lost 5 bases, and 11 bases lay in between. The CDR3 is CASSLGAGPYGYTF. The DNA for the CDR3 is TGTGCCAGCAGCTTAGGTGCAGGGCCATATGGCTACACCTTC.

The chain is built from TRBV7-2 and TRBJ1-1; D perhaps matches TRBD1 (5 bases). The CDR3 is 13 amino acids. The germline CDR1 and CDR2 sequences are SGHTA and FQGNSA. Trimming shortened V by 5 bases and J by 2 bases, and 9 bases separated the two germline ends. The CDR3 is CASSATVNTEAFF. The CDR3 DNA reads TGTGCCAGCAGCGCGACAGTTAACACTGAAGCTTTCTTT.

This clone appeared a few times. This chain uses TRBV7-2 with TRBJ2-3; TRBD2 agrees at 11 bases. CDR1 and CDR2 (germline): SGHTA, FQGNSA. The CDR3 loop spans 16 amino acids. The V gene end was trimmed by 3 bases and the J gene end by 4 bases; junction bases not matched to a gene: 6. The CDR3 region has the DNA TGTGCCAGCAGCTTGATAGCGGGAGGGCACGCAGATACGCAGTATTTT. Residues: CASSLIAGGHADTQYF. Using reference TRBV7-2 and TRBJ2-3 for the parts outside the CDR3, the full variable domain is GAGVSQSPSNKVTEKGKDVELRCDPISGHTALYWYRQSLGQGLEFLIYFQGNSAPDKSGLPSDRFSAERTGGSVSTLTIQRTQQEDSAVYLCASSLIAGGHADTQYFGPGTRLTVL.

V usage is TRBV7-2 and J usage is TRBJ2-7; 9 nucleotides agree with TRBD1. Per germline, CDR1 SGHTA and CDR2 FQGNSA. V dropped 0 bases and J dropped 1; count of bases not matched to a gene: 4. This CDR3 has 16 amino acids. The CDR3 region is CASSLARGQGSYEQYF. CDR3 sequence (DNA): TGTGCCAGCAGCTTAGCAAGGGGACAGGGTTCCTACGAGCAGTACTTC.

J is TRBJ1-1 and V is TRBV7-8; D might be TRBD1 (5 bases). Germline lookup yields CDR1 SGHVS and CDR2 FQNEAQ. Trimming stripped 5 bases from V and 0 bases from J, with 10 bases between. This CDR3 comprises 14 residues. The CDR3 spells CASSTHRLNTEAFF. The CDR3 DNA follows: TGTGCCAGCAGCACCCACAGGTTGAACACTGAAGCTTTCTTT.

The rearrangement uses TRBV7-3 and TRBJ2-3, with TRBD2 identical over 10 bases. V shed 4 bases, J shed 4 bases, and the junction held 8 bases outside the gene matches. Germline CDR1 reads SGHTA; CDR2 reads FQGTGA. This CDR3 spans 16 amino acids. The CDR3 DNA is TGTGCCAGCAGCTCCTCACTAGCGGGGAATGCAGATACGCAGTATTTT. Its translation: CASSSSLAGNADTQYF.

The genes are TRBV10-2 and TRBJ2-7; 7 positions match TRBD1. Germline V gene data show CDR1 as WSHSY and CDR2 as SAAADI. The CDR3 is 15 residues long. The junction had 8 bases not matched to a gene; V was cut back by 3 bases and J by 3 bases. The CDR3 DNA sequence: TGCGCCAGCAGTGACAGACAGGGCTCGATCTACGAGCAGTACTTC. This encodes CASSDRQGSIYEQYF.

This clone was observed a handful of times. The J gene is TRBJ2-5, the V gene TRBV2, with D possibly being TRBD2 (6 bases). The last part of the DNA fits TRBJ2-7 better; the J call may be wrong. In germline, CDR1 is SNHLY, CDR2 FYNNEI. The CDR3 consists of 12 residues. As DNA, the CDR3 is TGTGCCAGTCGGGAGTTTTCCTACGAGCAGTACTTC. Translated: CASREFSYEQYF.

The gene calls are TRBV2 and TRBJ2-3; D gene unclear. Germline V gene sequence: CDR1 SNHLY, CDR2 FYNNEI. The CDR3 totals 11 residues. Trimming cost V 6 bases and J 3 bases, with 4 bases left between them. In DNA form, the CDR3 reads TGTGCCAGCAGGGAGACAGATACGCAGTATTTT. As protein: CASRETDTQYF. Full variable domain (rest looked up from reference TRBV2 and TRBJ2-3): EPEVTQTPSHQVTQMGQEVILRCVPISNHLYFYWYRQILGQKVEFLVSFYNNEISEKSEIFDDQFSVERPDGSNFTLKIRSTKLEDSAMYFCASRETDTQYFGPGTRLTVL.

The rearrangement joins TRBV6-1 to TRBJ2-1, with TRBD1 as a possible D gene (5 bases). Per germline, CDR1 MNHNS and CDR2 SASEGT. The CDR3 sequence is 11 residues long. Trimming removed 7 bases at V and 15 bases at J, with 16 bases between. The CDR3 DNA is TGTGCCAGCATCCTTGGACACGAGGCGTTCTTC. Translated, it gives CASILGHEAFF.

This clone was observed a few times. The chain carries TRBV7-9 and TRBJ2-3, with 14 bases matching TRBD2. With V trimmed by 5 bases and J by 6 bases, 7 bases remained unmatched. CDR3 length: 16 amino acids. Per the germline V gene, CDR1 is SEHNR and CDR2 is FQNEAQ (reference sequence). This chain's CDR3 is CASSPTSGGAGDTQYF. For the CDR3, the DNA is TGTGCCAGCAGCCCGACTAGCGGGGGGGCCGGTGATACGCAGTATTTT.

The chain uses TRBV29-1 and TRBJ1-1, with 10 bases fitting TRBD1. The ends lost 7 bases at V and 5 bases at J; junction bases unmatched: 7. The CDR3 sequence is 13 residues long. CDR1 is SQVTM and CDR2 is ANQGSEA in the germline V gene. CDR3 nucleotides: TGCAGCGCCCGGACAGGGGGAAGGACTGAAGCTTTCTTT. As protein: CSARTGGRTEAFF.

V and J are TRBV5-4 and TRBJ2-3; 10 nucleotides agree with TRBD2. Losses at the gene ends were 1 base for V and 1 base for J; bases not matched to a gene: 6. Germline lookup yields CDR1 SGHNT and CDR2 YYREEE (reference sequence). The CDR3 has 17 amino acids. The CDR3 here is CASSLSLAGAGTDTQYF. As DNA, the CDR3 is TGTGCCAGCAGCTTGAGCCTAGCGGGGGCCGGCACAGATACGCAGTATTTT.

CDR3 DNA: TGCGCCAGCAGCAACCGGACTAGCGGGAGGTACAATGAGCAGTTCTTC. It encodes CASSNRTSGRYNEQFF. The V gene is TRBV5-1, the J gene TRBJ2-1, with 14 bases matching TRBD2. Germline V gives CDR1 SGHRS, CDR2 YFSETQ. The CDR3 covers 16 residues. Trimming removed 4 bases from V and 4 bases from J; junction bases left unmatched: 4.

This clone appeared a few times. The chain links TRBV5-4 to TRBJ2-7; 10 bases are a match to TRBD1. The V gene end was trimmed by 4 bases and the J gene end by 0 bases; junction bases not matched to a gene: 4. The germline CDR1 and CDR2 sequences are SGHNT and YYREEE (reference sequence). The CDR3 is made up of 15 amino acids. In DNA, the CDR3 is TGTGCCAGCAGCGATCGACAGGGGGCCTCCTACGAGCAGTACTTC. Protein sequence: CASSDRQGASYEQYF.

The chain has TRBV15 and TRBJ2-1; 9 bases align to TRBD2. CDR1 LNHNV and CDR2 YYDKDF come from the germline V gene (reference sequence). CDR3 length: 15 amino acids. V lost 1 base and J lost 6; bases outside the gene matches: 4. DNA of the CDR3: TGTGCCACCAGCAGAGTAGCGGGAGTTTTCAATGAGCAGTTCTTC. This encodes CATSRVAGVFNEQFF.

V gene TRBV6-1 combines with J gene TRBJ2-5, with a weak D call TRBD2 (7 bases). Germline CDR1 reads MNHNS; CDR2 reads SASEGT. The V end was cut by 6 bases, the J end by 9 bases, with 23 bases between. The CDR3 is 15 amino acids. CDR3 nucleotide sequence: TGTGCCAGCAGCCTCGGGGGGCGGTCTGGCGAGGCCCAGTACTTC. Translation gives CASSLGGRSGEAQYF.

The rearrangement joins TRBV28 to TRBJ2-7; D is undetermined. CDR1 is MDHEN, CDR2 SYDVKM, per germline. The CDR3 is made up of 11 amino acids. CDR3 nucleotides: TGTGCCAGCAGTTTCCCAGGATTCAGTGGTGTC. This translates into CASSFPGFSGV.

A single count supports this clone. The rearrangement uses TRBV5-4 and TRBJ1-4; 8 positions agree with TRBD1. Germline V lookup: CDR1 SGHNT, CDR2 YYREEE (reference sequence). The CDR3 spans 15 residues. J was trimmed by 7 bases and V by 4 bases; bases with no gene match: 9. CDR3 bases: TGTGCCAGCAGCGACCCGGACAGGGCAGGTGAAAAACTGTTTTTT. As protein: CASSDPDRAGEKLFF.

The chain joins TRBV2 to TRBJ1-1, with a weak D call TRBD1 (5 bases). This CDR3 comprises 14 residues. Germline values: CDR1 SNHLY, CDR2 FYNNEI. Trimming pared 6 bases from V and 4 bases from J, leaving 15 bases between. CDR3 bases: TGTGCCAGCAGGGGGACGGGAGGGTTCACTGAAGCTTTCTTT. Encoded protein: CASRGTGGFTEAFF.